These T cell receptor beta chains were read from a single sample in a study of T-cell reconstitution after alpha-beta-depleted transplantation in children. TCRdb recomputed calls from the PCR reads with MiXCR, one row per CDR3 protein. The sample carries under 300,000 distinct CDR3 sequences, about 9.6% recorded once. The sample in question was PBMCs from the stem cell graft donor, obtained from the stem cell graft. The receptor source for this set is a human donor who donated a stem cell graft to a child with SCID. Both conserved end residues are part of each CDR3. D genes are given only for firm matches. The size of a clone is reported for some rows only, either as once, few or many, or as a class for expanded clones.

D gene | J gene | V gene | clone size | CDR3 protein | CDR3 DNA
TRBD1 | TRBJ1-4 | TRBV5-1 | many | CASSLDGGTVPEKLFF | TGCGCCAGCAGCTTGGATGGTGGGACAGTCCCTGAAAAACTGTTTTTT
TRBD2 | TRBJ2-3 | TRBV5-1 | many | CASTLGTTLGDTQYF | TGCGCCAGCACCCTCGGGACTACCCTCGGGGATACGCAGTATTTT
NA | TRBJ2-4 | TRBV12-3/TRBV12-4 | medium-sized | CASSLEGWGKNIQYF | TGTGCCAGCAGTTTAGAGGGTTGGGGCAAAAACATTCAGTACTTC
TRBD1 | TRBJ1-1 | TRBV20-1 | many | CSAVTQPGGGTEAFF | TGCAGTGCCGTTACTCAACCAGGGGGGGGCACTGAAGCTTTCTTT
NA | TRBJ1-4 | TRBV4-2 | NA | CASSQVLGGNEKLFF | TGTGCCAGCAGCCAAGTCCTAGGGGGAAATGAAAAACTGTTTTTT
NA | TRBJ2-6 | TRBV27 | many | CASSPVSGANVLTF | TGTGCCAGCAGTCCGGTCTCTGGGGCCAACGTCCTGACTTTC
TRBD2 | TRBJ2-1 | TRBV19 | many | CASSTSGGYNEQFF | TGTGCCAGTAGCACTAGCGGGGGCTACAATGAGCAGTTCTTC
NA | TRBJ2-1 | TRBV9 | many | CASSVGQDTRNEQFF | TGTGCCAGCAGCGTAGGTCAGGACACCCGAAATGAGCAGTTCTTC
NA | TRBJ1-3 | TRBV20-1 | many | CSARNREAGNTIYF | TGCAGTGCTAGAAACCGGGAAGCTGGAAACACCATATATTTT
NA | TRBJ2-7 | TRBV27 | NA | CASSLSQSYEQYF | TGTGCCAGCAGTTTATCGCAGTCCTACGAGCAGTACTTC
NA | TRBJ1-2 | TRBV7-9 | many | CASSPERAGYTF | TGTGCCAGCAGTCCCGAGCGGGCAGGCTACACCTTC
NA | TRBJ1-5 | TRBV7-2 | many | CASSLTRTINQPQHF | TGTGCCAGCAGCTTGACACGGACTATTAATCAGCCCCAGCATTTT
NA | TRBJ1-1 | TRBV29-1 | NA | CSVVSGSNTEAFF | TGCAGCGTTGTCAGTGGAAGTAACACTGAAGCTTTCTTT
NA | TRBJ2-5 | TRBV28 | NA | CASSLQTLPETQYF | TGTGCCAGCAGTCTCCAGACCCTCCCGGAGACCCAGTACTTC
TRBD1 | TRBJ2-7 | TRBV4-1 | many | CASSQDDRDRGYEQYF | TGCGCCAGCAGCCAGGATGACCGGGACAGGGGCTACGAGCAGTACTTC
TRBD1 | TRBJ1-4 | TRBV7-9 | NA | CASSSGQGAGEKLFF | TGTGCCAGCAGCTCCGGACAGGGGGCGGGTGAAAAACTGTTTTTT
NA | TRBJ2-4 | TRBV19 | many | CASSIGQPRAAKNIQYF | TGTGCCAGTAGTATAGGACAGCCCCGCGCAGCCAAAAACATTCAGTACTTC
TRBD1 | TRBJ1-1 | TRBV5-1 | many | CASSWGQGRTEAFF | TGCGCCAGCAGCTGGGGACAGGGGCGAACTGAAGCTTTCTTT
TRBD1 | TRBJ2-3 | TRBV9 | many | CASSDPPDRTLTDTQYF | TGTGCCAGCAGCGACCCCCCGGACAGGACCTTAACAGATACGCAGTATTTT
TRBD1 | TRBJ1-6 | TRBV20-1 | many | CSAGGQGTGSPLHF | TGCAGTGCTGGGGGACAGGGGACGGGTTCACCCCTCCACTTT
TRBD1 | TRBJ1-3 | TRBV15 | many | CATSRAYRTGFGNTIYF | TGTGCCACCAGCAGGGCGTATCGGACAGGGTTCGGAAACACCATATATTTT
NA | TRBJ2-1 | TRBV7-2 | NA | CASSLAGSYNEQFF | TGTGCCAGCAGCTTAGCAGGCTCCTACAATGAGCAGTTCTTC
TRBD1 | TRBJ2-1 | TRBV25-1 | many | CASSEGTAYNEQFF | TGTGCCAGCAGTGAGGGGACAGCCTACAATGAGCAGTTCTTC
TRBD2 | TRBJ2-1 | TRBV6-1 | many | CASSALAGEGNEQFF | TGTGCCAGCAGTGCGCTAGCGGGGGAGGGAAATGAGCAGTTCTTC
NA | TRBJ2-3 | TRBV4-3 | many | CASSQDRGVGADTQYF | TGCGCCAGCAGCCAAGATCGAGGGGTGGGCGCAGATACGCAGTATTTT
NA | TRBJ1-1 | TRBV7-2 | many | CASSSFWGSEAFF | TGTGCCAGCAGCTCATTCTGGGGTAGCGAAGCTTTCTTT
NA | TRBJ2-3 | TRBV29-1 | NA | CSVVLGGLNTQYF | TGCAGCGTTGTTCTGGGGGGATTAAATACGCAGTATTTT
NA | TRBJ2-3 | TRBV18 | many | CASSQGRAASTDTQYF | TGTGCCAGCTCCCAGGGACGAGCAGCTAGCACAGATACGCAGTATTTT